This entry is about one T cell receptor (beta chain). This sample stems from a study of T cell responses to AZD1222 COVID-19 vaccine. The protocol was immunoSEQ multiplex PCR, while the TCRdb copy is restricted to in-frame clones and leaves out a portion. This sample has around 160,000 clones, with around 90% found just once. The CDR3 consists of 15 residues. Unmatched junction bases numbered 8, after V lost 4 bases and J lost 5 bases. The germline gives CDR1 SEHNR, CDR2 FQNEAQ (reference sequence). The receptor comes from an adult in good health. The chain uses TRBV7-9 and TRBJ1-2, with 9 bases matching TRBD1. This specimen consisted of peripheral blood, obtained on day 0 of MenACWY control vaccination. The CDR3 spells CASSSHRGRGYGYTF. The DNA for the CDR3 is TGTGCCAGCAGCTCTCACAGGGGGCGTGGGTATGGCTACACCTTC.